The clone carrying this TCR beta chain was detected ten times or more. The sample belongs to a study of molecular identifiers for immune sequencing clone quantification. The CDR3 totals 8 residues. V gave up 8 bases and J gave up 6 bases, with 1 base separating them. Germline V lookup: CDR1 MNHEY, CDR2 SVGAGI. MiXCR, run by TCRdb on the PCR reads, gives a single entry per CDR3 protein. Counted here are approximately 590,000 distinct CDR3 sequences, roughly 27% occurring once; the ten biggest clones make up 0.6% to 0.9%. Material for sequencing was naive CD8+ T cells from blood, with Jurkat cell RNA spiked in. Subset meaning: FACS-sorted CD8+CD4-CCR7+CD45RA+ naive T cells. This chain joins TRBV6-5 and TRBJ1-1; no firm D call. The TCR originated in a human donor in good health. Some libraries in this study had Jurkat cell RNA spiked in. CDR3 coding DNA: TGTGCCAGCGCTGAAGCTTTCTTT. Protein: CASAEAFF.